A selection of T cell receptor beta chains follows, all from one sample in a study of T cells after yellow fever vaccination. TCRdb reprocessed the 5' RACE reads with MiXCR, giving one entry per CDR3 protein. The data show about 220,000 distinct CDR3 sequences, less than 7.5% seen once. Sample: CD4+ T cells sorted from PBMCs, taken on the day of the yellow fever booster vaccination. The origin of the receptors is a man aged 25-40 years who received the YFV17D yellow fever vaccine. Each CDR3 is given with its conserved first and last residue. D genes are given only for firm matches. Clone sizes are given selectively: once, few, many, or a class where the clone is expanded.

abundance: NA
j_gene: TRBJ2-7
v_gene: TRBV4-1
d_gene: TRBD1
CDR3nt: TGCGCCAGCAGCCAAGCCGGGACAGTCTCCTACGAGCAGTACTTC
CDR3aa: CASSQAGTVSYEQYF

abundance: NA
j_gene: TRBJ2-7
v_gene: TRBV7-9
d_gene: TRBD2
CDR3nt: TGTGCCAGCAGCATGCGGACTAGCGGGAATTCCGAGCAGTACTTC
CDR3aa: CASSMRTSGNSEQYF

abundance: NA
j_gene: TRBJ1-5
v_gene: TRBV2
d_gene: NA
CDR3nt: TGTGCCAGCAGTGGTGAAAGGACAGCCAATCAGCCCCAGCATTTT
CDR3aa: CASSGERTANQPQHF

abundance: few
j_gene: TRBJ1-5
v_gene: TRBV29-1
d_gene: NA
CDR3nt: TGCAGCGTTCCGGGGAACAATCAGCCCCAGCATTTT
CDR3aa: CSVPGNNQPQHF

abundance: NA
j_gene: TRBJ2-7
v_gene: TRBV7-2
d_gene: NA
CDR3nt: TGTGCCAGCAGCTTAGAAGGGGTCGAGCAGTACTTC
CDR3aa: CASSLEGVEQYF

abundance: NA
j_gene: TRBJ2-4
v_gene: TRBV7-3
d_gene: TRBD1
CDR3nt: TGTGCCAGCTGTCCTGGACAGGGGTACATTCAGTACTTC
CDR3aa: CASCPGQGYIQYF

abundance: NA
j_gene: TRBJ1-6
v_gene: TRBV27
d_gene: NA
CDR3nt: TGTGCCAGCAGTAATCGAGCAGGGAGGAAGTCACCCCTCCACTTT
CDR3aa: CASSNRAGRKSPLHF

abundance: many
j_gene: TRBJ1-3
v_gene: TRBV5-1
d_gene: TRBD1
CDR3nt: TGCGCCAGCAGCTTGGCCCAGGGGGCAACTGGAAACACCATATATTTT
CDR3aa: CASSLAQGATGNTIYF

abundance: many
j_gene: TRBJ2-2
v_gene: TRBV6-5
d_gene: NA
CDR3nt: TGTGCCAGCAGTTACACAGGGGGACTAGTTTCCGGGGAGCTGTTTTTT
CDR3aa: CASSYTGGLVSGELFF

abundance: NA
j_gene: TRBJ2-1
v_gene: TRBV18
d_gene: NA
CDR3nt: TGTGCCAGCTCACAAACAGGGAACTCCTACAATGAGCAGTTCTTC
CDR3aa: CASSQTGNSYNEQFF

abundance: many
j_gene: TRBJ2-1
v_gene: TRBV6-5
d_gene: TRBD1
CDR3nt: TGTGCCAGCAGTAGTGGACAGGGGAACTACAATGAGCAGTTCTTC
CDR3aa: CASSSGQGNYNEQFF

abundance: many
j_gene: TRBJ1-2
v_gene: TRBV6-1
d_gene: NA
CDR3nt: TGTGCCAGCACCAGTAACTATGGCTACACCTTC
CDR3aa: CASTSNYGYTF

abundance: few
j_gene: TRBJ2-3
v_gene: TRBV7-9
d_gene: NA
CDR3nt: TGTGCCAGCAGCCCTATTCTCAGGGCAGATACGCAGTATTTT
CDR3aa: CASSPILRADTQYF

abundance: many
j_gene: TRBJ2-3
v_gene: TRBV7-9
d_gene: NA
CDR3nt: TGTGCCAGCACCCAAGGTTTAGATACGCAGTATTTT
CDR3aa: CASTQGLDTQYF

abundance: many
j_gene: TRBJ2-1
v_gene: TRBV3-1
d_gene: NA
CDR3nt: TGTGCCAGCAGCCAAGAAGGGAGCTACAATGAGCAGTTCTTC
CDR3aa: CASSQEGSYNEQFF

abundance: NA
j_gene: TRBJ1-2
v_gene: TRBV29-1
d_gene: NA
CDR3nt: TGCAGCGTAGACAGACATTATGGCTACACCTTC
CDR3aa: CSVDRHYGYTF

abundance: NA
j_gene: TRBJ1-1
v_gene: TRBV6-1
d_gene: TRBD1
CDR3nt: TGTGCCAGCAGTGTTCCAGGGGGCACTGAAGCTTTCTTT
CDR3aa: CASSVPGGTEAFF

abundance: many
j_gene: TRBJ1-2
v_gene: TRBV20-1
d_gene: TRBD1
CDR3nt: TGCAGTGCTAGAAGCGACAGGGCTAACTATGGCTACACCTTC
CDR3aa: CSARSDRANYGYTF

abundance: many
j_gene: TRBJ2-1
v_gene: TRBV12-3/TRBV12-4
d_gene: TRBD2
CDR3nt: TGTGCCAGCACCCCTATACTAGCGGGAGAGGATGAGCAGTTCTTC
CDR3aa: CASTPILAGEDEQFF

abundance: many
j_gene: TRBJ2-1
v_gene: TRBV10-3
d_gene: TRBD2
CDR3nt: TGTGCCATCAGCGAGCGGGAGCTGGCGAATGAGCAGTTCTTC
CDR3aa: CAISERELANEQFF

abundance: NA
j_gene: TRBJ2-1
v_gene: TRBV5-1
d_gene: NA
CDR3nt: TGCGCCAGCAGCTTGGGGCCGTTTAGCAATGAGCAGTTCTTC
CDR3aa: CASSLGPFSNEQFF

abundance: many
j_gene: TRBJ1-5
v_gene: TRBV19
d_gene: NA
CDR3nt: TGTGCCAGTAAGGGACCAAATCAGCCCCAGCATTTT
CDR3aa: CASKGPNQPQHF

abundance: few
j_gene: TRBJ1-5
v_gene: TRBV7-9
d_gene: NA
CDR3nt: TGTGCCAGCAGCTTAATGGCAGGGGTTAATCAGCCCCAGCATTTT
CDR3aa: CASSLMAGVNQPQHF

abundance: NA
j_gene: TRBJ1-5
v_gene: TRBV2
d_gene: NA
CDR3nt: TGTGCCAGCAGTGAATCCCCTGGGCGCAATCAGCCCCAGCATTTT
CDR3aa: CASSESPGRNQPQHF

abundance: few
j_gene: TRBJ1-5
v_gene: TRBV12-3/TRBV12-4
d_gene: NA
CDR3nt: TGTGCCAGCAGTCCCCAGGGACAGCCCCAGCATTTT
CDR3aa: CASSPQGQPQHF

abundance: NA
j_gene: TRBJ1-6
v_gene: TRBV12-3/TRBV12-4
d_gene: NA
CDR3nt: TGTGCCAGCAGCCCCAGGACTAATTCACCCCTCCACTTT
CDR3aa: CASSPRTNSPLHF

abundance: NA
j_gene: TRBJ2-7
v_gene: TRBV5-1
d_gene: TRBD1
CDR3nt: TGCGCCAGCAGCTTAAGGACAGGGGACGAGCAGTACTTC
CDR3aa: CASSLRTGDEQYF

abundance: NA
j_gene: TRBJ2-1
v_gene: TRBV18
d_gene: NA
CDR3nt: TGTGCCAGCTCACTTAATAGCGCCTACAATGAGCAGTTCTTC
CDR3aa: CASSLNSAYNEQFF

abundance: many
j_gene: TRBJ1-6
v_gene: TRBV19
d_gene: NA
CDR3nt: TGTGCCAGTAGTCTGACAGGACCCGATTCACCCCTCCACTTT
CDR3aa: CASSLTGPDSPLHF

abundance: few
j_gene: TRBJ2-5
v_gene: TRBV18
d_gene: TRBD1
CDR3nt: TGTGCCAGCTCACCCGACAGGGCCGAGACCCAGTACTTC
CDR3aa: CASSPDRAETQYF

abundance: NA
j_gene: TRBJ1-6
v_gene: TRBV20-1
d_gene: NA
CDR3nt: TGCAGTGCTAGAGATCAGAGTAGGGCAGCGTTTAATTCACCCCTCCACTTT
CDR3aa: CSARDQSRAAFNSPLHF

abundance: NA
j_gene: TRBJ2-5
v_gene: TRBV11-2
d_gene: NA
CDR3nt: TGTGCCAGCAGCTTACCGGTCGCGAGGAGGGGGGAGACCCAGTACTTC
CDR3aa: CASSLPVARRGETQYF

abundance: many
j_gene: TRBJ1-5
v_gene: TRBV20-1
d_gene: TRBD1
CDR3nt: TGCTCCTACAGGGGATCGGGCAATCAGCCCCAGCATTTT
CDR3aa: CSYRGSGNQPQHF

abundance: many
j_gene: TRBJ2-1
v_gene: TRBV4-2
d_gene: NA
CDR3nt: TGTGCCAGCAGCCAAGAAGGAACATACTCCTCCTACAATGAGCAGTTCTTC
CDR3aa: CASSQEGTYSSYNEQFF

abundance: few
j_gene: TRBJ2-7
v_gene: TRBV7-2
d_gene: TRBD1
CDR3nt: TGTGCCAGCAGCCCCGACAGGGGGCGCCGGGAGCAGTACTTC
CDR3aa: CASSPDRGRREQYF

abundance: many
j_gene: TRBJ1-2
v_gene: TRBV7-2
d_gene: NA
CDR3nt: TGTGCCAGCAGCTTTTCTTCGGCATCTGGCTACACCTTC
CDR3aa: CASSFSSASGYTF

abundance: few
j_gene: TRBJ1-3
v_gene: TRBV30
d_gene: NA
CDR3nt: TGTGCCTGGAGAGTGAATTTACGGCCCTCTGGAAACACCATATATTTT
CDR3aa: CAWRVNLRPSGNTIYF

abundance: few
j_gene: TRBJ2-7
v_gene: TRBV27
d_gene: NA
CDR3nt: TGTGCCAGCAGTTCCATTCACTACGAGCAGTACTTC
CDR3aa: CASSSIHYEQYF

abundance: few
j_gene: TRBJ1-1
v_gene: TRBV5-6
d_gene: NA
CDR3nt: TGTGCCAGCAGCTTCGCAGGGACCCCCACGGGTGCTTTCTTT
CDR3aa: CASSFAGTPTGAFF

abundance: few
j_gene: TRBJ1-6
v_gene: TRBV6-2/TRBV6-3
d_gene: TRBD1
CDR3nt: TGTGCCAGCAGTACAAGGACAGGAAAAAATTCACCCCTCCACTTT
CDR3aa: CASSTRTGKNSPLHF

abundance: many
j_gene: TRBJ2-3
v_gene: TRBV10-3
d_gene: NA
CDR3nt: TGTGCCATCAGTGAGTCGAAGGAAGATACGCAGTATTTT
CDR3aa: CAISESKEDTQYF

abundance: NA
j_gene: TRBJ2-3
v_gene: TRBV7-8
d_gene: NA
CDR3nt: TGTGCCAGCAGCATGACTGGCATGGGGACGCAGTATTTT
CDR3aa: CASSMTGMGTQYF

abundance: many
j_gene: TRBJ1-2
v_gene: TRBV20-1
d_gene: NA
CDR3nt: TGCAGTGTTCCGGGACTAGCAGGCTACACCTTC
CDR3aa: CSVPGLAGYTF

abundance: few
j_gene: TRBJ2-3
v_gene: TRBV4-2
d_gene: NA
CDR3nt: TGTGCCAGCAGCCAAGTCCGGAAGAGCAACCCCCCAGATACGCAGTATTTT
CDR3aa: CASSQVRKSNPPDTQYF

abundance: NA
j_gene: TRBJ2-2
v_gene: TRBV7-9
d_gene: TRBD2
CDR3nt: TGTGCCAGCACCAAGCGGGAATCTACCGGGGAGCTGTTTTTT
CDR3aa: CASTKRESTGELFF

abundance: NA
j_gene: TRBJ1-1
v_gene: TRBV20-1
d_gene: NA
CDR3nt: TGCAGTGCTAGCCGGACAGACTCACCGGGAGCTTTCTTT
CDR3aa: CSASRTDSPGAFF

abundance: few
j_gene: TRBJ2-1
v_gene: TRBV18
d_gene: TRBD2
CDR3nt: TGTGCCAGCTCGGGGACTAGCGGGAGCGTTTCCTACAATGAGCAGTTCTTC
CDR3aa: CASSGTSGSVSYNEQFF

abundance: many
j_gene: TRBJ2-6
v_gene: TRBV20-1
d_gene: TRBD1
CDR3nt: TGCAGTGCCCGCAGGACAGGGTCCGGGGCCAACGTCCTGACTTTC
CDR3aa: CSARRTGSGANVLTF

abundance: many
j_gene: TRBJ2-5
v_gene: TRBV11-2
d_gene: TRBD2
CDR3nt: TGTGCCAGCAGCTGGACCCGTGCGCGGGAGGGCCGTCAAGAGACCCAGTACTTC
CDR3aa: CASSWTRAREGRQETQYF

abundance: NA
j_gene: TRBJ1-2
v_gene: TRBV20-1
d_gene: TRBD1
CDR3nt: TGCAGTGCCACCGGGACAGGGGTCTATGGCTACACCTTC
CDR3aa: CSATGTGVYGYTF

abundance: few
j_gene: TRBJ2-7
v_gene: TRBV20-1
d_gene: TRBD2
CDR3nt: TGCAGTGCAGCCGCGACTAGCGGGGAATACGAGCAGTACTTC
CDR3aa: CSAAATSGEYEQYF

abundance: many
j_gene: TRBJ2-7
v_gene: TRBV7-2
d_gene: TRBD1
CDR3nt: TGTGCCAGCAGCTTAGATACAGGGGGGCCCGAGCAGTACTTC
CDR3aa: CASSLDTGGPEQYF

abundance: once
j_gene: TRBJ2-1
v_gene: TRBV20-1
d_gene: TRBD2
CDR3nt: TGCTGTGCTCCGACAGGGTATTGGGCTAGCGGGATCGAGGGTGAGCAGTTCTTC
CDR3aa: CCAPTGYWASGIEGEQFF

abundance: few
j_gene: TRBJ2-3
v_gene: TRBV3-1
d_gene: NA
CDR3nt: TGTGCCAGCAGCCAAGATAGGGGGGATACGCAGTATTTT
CDR3aa: CASSQDRGDTQYF

abundance: many
j_gene: TRBJ2-2
v_gene: TRBV6-6
d_gene: NA
CDR3nt: TGTGCCAGCAGTTACGGGGCCGGGGAGCTGTTTTTT
CDR3aa: CASSYGAGELFF